This record covers a single T cell receptor (beta chain). V lost 3 bases to trimming and J lost 4 bases, with 16 bases between them. Germline assignment: CDR1 SGDLS and CDR2 YYNGEE. This CDR3 comprises 15 residues. The repertoire was sequenced with immunoSEQ multiplex PCR; TCRdb's copy has only in-frame clones and lacks some. Of approximately 220,000 clones listed, 75% to 90% are singletons. The data were obtained in a study of blood T cell repertoires in COVID-19. The V gene is TRBV9, the J gene TRBJ1-1; D is unresolved. Material for sequencing was PBMCs or T cells enriched from blood (not recorded which). The sequence derives from a woman aged 25 to 39 who had been exposed to COVID-19. CDR3 coding DNA: TGTGCCAGCAGCGGGAGGGCCTCGGGGAGCACTGAAGCTTTCTTT. Translating gives CASSGRASGSTEAFF.